Presented here are 2 T cell receptor beta chains from one specimen sequenced in a study of cytomegalovirus exposure and HLA in healthy donors (TCRdb year 2017). Preparation of the library involved the immunoSEQ multiplex PCR assay. The multiplex PCR relied on a mix of 60 forward primers for TCR Vbeta segments and 13 reverse primers for TCR Jbeta segments. The source is immuneACCESS, and TCRdb retained only in-frame sequences with V and J called. Part of the clones is not carried over; for the studies checked, unresolved V genes explain less than half of this, and the remainder is unexplained. For this sample the table gives approximately 200,000 clones, of which roughly 85% were detected only once. In total, the top ten clones hold approximately 2.4% of the sample. The sample was PBMCs. The receptors here all came from a woman between 50 and 59 years old in good health and CMV-seronegative.

This clone was detected only a few times. This CDR3 is also generated by other DNA sequences in the sample. The gene calls are TRBV9 and TRBJ2-3; D gene uncertain. This CDR3 contains 13 residues. The V end lost 2 bases, the J end lost 0 bases, and 4 bases lay between the germline ends. The germline CDR1 and CDR2 sequences are SGDLS and YYNGEE. CDR3 protein: CASSVASTDTQYF. The CDR3 coding sequence is TGTGCCAGCAGCGTGGCTAGCACAGATACGCAGTATTTT.

V usage is TRBV18 and J usage is TRBJ2-7; 7 bases fit TRBD2. The CDR3 spans 15 residues. CDR1 and CDR2 (germline): KGHSH, LQKENI. Trimming at V came to 5 bases and at J to 4 bases, leaving 11 bases not matched to a gene. The CDR3 DNA reads as TGTGCCAGCTCAGTGACCGCGGGAGAGTTTTACGAGCAGTACTTC. Protein sequence: CASSVTAGEFYEQYF.